This TCR beta chain was identified during a study of cytomegalovirus exposure and HLA in healthy donors. With 60 Vbeta and 13 Jbeta primers, the PCR was carried out. Clones were sequenced by immunoSEQ multiplex PCR, and TCRdb holds only the in-frame ones, with some missing. The sample lists 85,000 to 120,000 clones; around four fifths were seen once. Remarks on this clone: At one end, the junction sequence differs from germline, possibly due to a read error.

Looked up from germline, CDR1 is MNHEY and CDR2 is SVGAGI. The CDR3 has 15 amino acids. The source is a man in his fifties in good health and CMV-seronegative. The chain is built from TRBV6-5 and TRBJ1-2, with TRBD1 identical over 11 bases. The specimen sequenced was PBMCs. The CDR3 reads CASSNSGTGGYGYTF. The CDR3 DNA follows: TGTGCCAGCAGTAACTCGGGGACAGGGGGCTATGGCTACACCTTC.